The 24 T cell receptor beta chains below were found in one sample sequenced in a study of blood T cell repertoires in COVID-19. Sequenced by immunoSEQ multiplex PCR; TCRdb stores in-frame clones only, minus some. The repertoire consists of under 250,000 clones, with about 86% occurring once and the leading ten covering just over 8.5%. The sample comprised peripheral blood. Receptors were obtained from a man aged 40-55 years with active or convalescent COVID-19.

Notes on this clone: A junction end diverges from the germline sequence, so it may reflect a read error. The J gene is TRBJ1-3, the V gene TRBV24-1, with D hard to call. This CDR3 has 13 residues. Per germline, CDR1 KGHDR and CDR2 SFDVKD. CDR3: CAASGGSGNTIYF. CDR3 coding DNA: TGTGCCGCCAGTGGAGGGTCTGGAAACACCATATATTTT.

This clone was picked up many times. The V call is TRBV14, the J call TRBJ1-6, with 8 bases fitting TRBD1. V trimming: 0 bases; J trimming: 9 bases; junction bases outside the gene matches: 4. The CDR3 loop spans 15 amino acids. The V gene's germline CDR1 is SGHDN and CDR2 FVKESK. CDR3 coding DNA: TGTGCCAGCAGCCAAGATGGGGACAGGACTTCACCCCTCCACTTT. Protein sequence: CASSQDGDRTSPLHF.

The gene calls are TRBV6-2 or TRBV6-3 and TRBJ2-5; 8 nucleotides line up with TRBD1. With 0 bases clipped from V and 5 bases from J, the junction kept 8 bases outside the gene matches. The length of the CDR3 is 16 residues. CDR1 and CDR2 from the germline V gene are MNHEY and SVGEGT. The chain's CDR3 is CASSYSGQGAGETQYF. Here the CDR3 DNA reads TGTGCCAGCAGTTACTCCGGTCAGGGGGCCGGGGAGACCCAGTACTTC.

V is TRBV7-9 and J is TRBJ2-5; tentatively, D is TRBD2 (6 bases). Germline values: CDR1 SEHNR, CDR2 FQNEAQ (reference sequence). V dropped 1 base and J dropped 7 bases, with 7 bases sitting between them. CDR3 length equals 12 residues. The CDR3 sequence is CASSLDGGTQYF. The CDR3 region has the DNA TGTGCCAGCAGCTTAGACGGGGGGACCCAGTACTTC.

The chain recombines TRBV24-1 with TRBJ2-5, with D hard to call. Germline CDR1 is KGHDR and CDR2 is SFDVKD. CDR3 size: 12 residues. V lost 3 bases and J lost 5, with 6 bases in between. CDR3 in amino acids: CATSDNAETQYF. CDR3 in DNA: TGTGCCACCAGTGATAATGCGGAGACCCAGTACTTC.

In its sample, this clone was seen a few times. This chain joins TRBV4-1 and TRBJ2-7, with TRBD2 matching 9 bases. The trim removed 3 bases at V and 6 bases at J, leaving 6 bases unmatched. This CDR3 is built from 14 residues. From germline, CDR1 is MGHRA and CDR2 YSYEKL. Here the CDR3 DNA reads TGCGCCAGCAGCCAGATACTAGCGGGCACCGAGCAGTACTTC. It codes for CASSQILAGTEQYF.

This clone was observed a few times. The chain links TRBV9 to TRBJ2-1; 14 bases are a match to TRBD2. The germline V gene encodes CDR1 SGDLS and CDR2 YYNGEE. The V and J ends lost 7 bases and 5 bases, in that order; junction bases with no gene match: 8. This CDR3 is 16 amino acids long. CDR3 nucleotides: TGTGCCAGCGGACTAGCGGGGGGAGATACAGACAATGAGCAGTTCTTC. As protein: CASGLAGGDTDNEQFF.

The CDR3 sequence is CASSQGGGWRTEQYF. As DNA, the CDR3 is TGTGCCAGCAGCCAAGGGGGGGGGTGGAGAACCGAGCAGTACTTC. V is TRBV3-1 (or the pseudogene TRBV3-2) and J is TRBJ2-7, with 7 bases matching TRBD2. CDR1 is LGHDT, CDR2 YNNKEL, per germline (reference sequence). V trimming: 1 base; J trimming: 6 bases; junction bases outside the gene matches: 9. This CDR3 region has 15 residues.

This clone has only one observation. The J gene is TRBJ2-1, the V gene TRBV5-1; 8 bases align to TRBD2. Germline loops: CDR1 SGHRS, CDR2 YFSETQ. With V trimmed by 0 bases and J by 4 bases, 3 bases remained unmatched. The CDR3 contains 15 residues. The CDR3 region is CASSLAAGGYNEQFF. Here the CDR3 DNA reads TGCGCCAGCAGCTTGGCCGCGGGGGGTTACAATGAGCAGTTCTTC.

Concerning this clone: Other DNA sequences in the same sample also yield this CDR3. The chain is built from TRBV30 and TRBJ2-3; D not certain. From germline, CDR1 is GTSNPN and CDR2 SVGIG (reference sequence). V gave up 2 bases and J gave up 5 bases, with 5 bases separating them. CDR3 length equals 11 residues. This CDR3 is CAWSPLDTQYF. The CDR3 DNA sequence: TGTGCCTGGAGTCCCTTAGATACGCAGTATTTT.

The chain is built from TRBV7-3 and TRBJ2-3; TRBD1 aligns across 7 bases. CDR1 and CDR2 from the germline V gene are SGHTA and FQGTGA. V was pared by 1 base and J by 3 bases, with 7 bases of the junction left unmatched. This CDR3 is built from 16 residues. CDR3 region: CASSLNPTGTTDTQYF. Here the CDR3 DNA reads TGTGCCAGCAGCTTAAACCCGACAGGGACGACAGATACGCAGTATTTT.

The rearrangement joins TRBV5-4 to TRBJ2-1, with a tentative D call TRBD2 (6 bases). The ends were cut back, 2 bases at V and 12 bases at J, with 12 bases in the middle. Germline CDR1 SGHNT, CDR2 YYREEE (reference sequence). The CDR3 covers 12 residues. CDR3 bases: TGTGCCAGCAGCTTCGAACTAGCCCGGCAGTTCTTC. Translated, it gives CASSFELARQFF.

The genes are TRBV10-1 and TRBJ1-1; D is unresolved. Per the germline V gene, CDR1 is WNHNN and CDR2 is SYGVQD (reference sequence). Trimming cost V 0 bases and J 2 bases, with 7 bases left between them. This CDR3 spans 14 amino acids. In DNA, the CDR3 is TGCGCCAGCAGTGAGTCGACGGGTAACACTGAAGCTTTCTTT. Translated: CASSESTGNTEAFF.

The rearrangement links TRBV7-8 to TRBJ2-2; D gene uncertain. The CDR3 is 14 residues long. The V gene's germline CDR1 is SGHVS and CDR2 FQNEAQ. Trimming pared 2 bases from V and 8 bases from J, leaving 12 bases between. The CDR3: CASSLLESWGELFF. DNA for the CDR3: TGTGCCAGCAGCTTATTAGAGTCTTGGGGGGAGCTGTTTTTT.

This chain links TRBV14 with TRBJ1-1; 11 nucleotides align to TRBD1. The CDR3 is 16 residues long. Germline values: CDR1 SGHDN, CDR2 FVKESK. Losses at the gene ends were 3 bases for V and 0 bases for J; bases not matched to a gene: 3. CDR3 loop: CASSHGTGGMNTEAFF. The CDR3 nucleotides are TGTGCCAGCAGCCACGGGACAGGGGGTATGAACACTGAAGCTTTCTTT.

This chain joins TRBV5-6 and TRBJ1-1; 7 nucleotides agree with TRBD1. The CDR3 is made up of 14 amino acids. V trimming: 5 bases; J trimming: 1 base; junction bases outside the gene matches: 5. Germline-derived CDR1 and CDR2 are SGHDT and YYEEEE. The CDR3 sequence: CASRLQGKNTEAFF. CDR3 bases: TGTGCCAGCAGGTTACAGGGGAAGAACACTGAAGCTTTCTTT.

This chain's CDR3 is CASGSGQGISPLHF. The DNA of the CDR3 is TGTGCCAGCGGCTCGGGACAGGGCATTTCACCCCTCCACTTT. The genes are TRBV28 and TRBJ1-6; 9 bases agree with TRBD1. CDR3 length equals 14 residues. V gave up 8 bases and J gave up 9 bases; unmatched junction bases: 8. Germline V gene sequence: CDR1 MDHEN, CDR2 SYDVKM.

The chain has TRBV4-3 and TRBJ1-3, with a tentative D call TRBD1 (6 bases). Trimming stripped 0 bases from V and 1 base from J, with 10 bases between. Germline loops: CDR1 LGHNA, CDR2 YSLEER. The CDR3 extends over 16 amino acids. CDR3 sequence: CASSQESRGSGNTIYF. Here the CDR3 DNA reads TGCGCCAGCAGCCAAGAGTCAAGGGGGTCTGGAAACACCATATATTTT.

This chain's CDR3 is CASSPDRVVYEQYF. The CDR3 DNA reads as TGTGCCAGCAGTCCGGACAGGGTAGTTTACGAGCAGTACTTC. J is TRBJ2-7 and V is TRBV6-5; 8 nucleotides align to TRBD1. Germline V gene sequence: CDR1 MNHEY, CDR2 SVGAGI. Trimming took 5 bases from V and 4 from J; bases not matched to a gene: 7. CDR3 size: 14 residues.

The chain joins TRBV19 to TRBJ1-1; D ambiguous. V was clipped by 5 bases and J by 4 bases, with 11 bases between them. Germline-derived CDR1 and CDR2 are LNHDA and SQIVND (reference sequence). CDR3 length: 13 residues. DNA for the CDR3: TGTGCCAGTAGTTACCGGGGAACCACTGAAGCTTTCTTT. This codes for CASSYRGTTEAFF.

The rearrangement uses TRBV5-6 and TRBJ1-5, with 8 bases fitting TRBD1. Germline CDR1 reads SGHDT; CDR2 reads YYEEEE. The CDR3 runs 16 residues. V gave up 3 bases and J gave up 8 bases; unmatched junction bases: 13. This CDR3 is CASSSPFDRGEEPQHF. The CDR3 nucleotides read TGTGCCAGCAGCTCGCCTTTTGACAGGGGTGAGGAGCCCCAGCATTTT.

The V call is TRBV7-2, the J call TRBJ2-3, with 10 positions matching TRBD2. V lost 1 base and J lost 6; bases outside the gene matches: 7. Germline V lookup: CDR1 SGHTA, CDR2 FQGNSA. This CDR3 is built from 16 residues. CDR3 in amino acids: CASSLVPSGSGDTQYF. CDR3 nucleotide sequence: TGTGCCAGCAGCTTAGTACCTAGCGGGAGTGGGGATACGCAGTATTTT. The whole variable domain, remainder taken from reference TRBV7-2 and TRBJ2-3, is GAGVSQSPSNKVTEKGKDVELRCDPISGHTALYWYRQSLGQGLEFLIYFQGNSAPDKSGLPSDRFSAERTGGSVSTLTIQRTQQEDSAVYLCASSLVPSGSGDTQYFGPGTRLTVL.

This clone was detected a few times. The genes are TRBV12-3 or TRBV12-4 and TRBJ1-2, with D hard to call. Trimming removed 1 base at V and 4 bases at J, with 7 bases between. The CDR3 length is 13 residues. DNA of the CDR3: TGTGCCAGCAGTTTAGGCGCAGGCTATGGCTACACCTTC. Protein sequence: CASSLGAGYGYTF.

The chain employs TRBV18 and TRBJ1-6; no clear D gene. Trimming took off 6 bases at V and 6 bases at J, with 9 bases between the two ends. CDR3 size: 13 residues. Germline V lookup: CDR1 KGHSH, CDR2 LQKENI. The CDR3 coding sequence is TGTGCCAGCTCCCTCGAGTCTAATTCACCCCTCCACTTT. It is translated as CASSLESNSPLHF.